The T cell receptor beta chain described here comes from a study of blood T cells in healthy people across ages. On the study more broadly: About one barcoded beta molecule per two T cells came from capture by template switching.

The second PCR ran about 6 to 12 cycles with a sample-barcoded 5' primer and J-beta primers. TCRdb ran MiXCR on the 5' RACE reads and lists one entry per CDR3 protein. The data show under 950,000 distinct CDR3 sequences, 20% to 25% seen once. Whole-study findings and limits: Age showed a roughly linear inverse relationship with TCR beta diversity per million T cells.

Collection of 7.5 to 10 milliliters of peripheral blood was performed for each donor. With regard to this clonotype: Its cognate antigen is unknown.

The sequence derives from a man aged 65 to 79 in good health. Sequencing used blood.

CDR3 DNA: TGTGCCATCAGTGAGATACGGGGGGAGAGGAATGAGCAGTTCTTC. Translated: CAISEIRGERNEQFF. The rearrangement links TRBV10-3 to TRBJ2-1, with TRBD2 matching 7 bases. The CDR3 spans 15 residues. Germline V lookup: CDR1 ENHRY, CDR2 SYGVKD. Unmatched junction bases numbered 8, after V lost 2 bases and J lost 7 bases.